These 5 T cell receptor beta chains came from one sample sequenced in a study of blood T cell repertoires in COVID-19. This table comes from immunoSEQ multiplex PCR, and its TCRdb copy is limited to in-frame clones, with some not included. The sample consists of 230,000 or so clones, roughly 89% of them appearing once. The material sequenced was peripheral blood. These receptor sequences come from a woman in her forties who had recovered from COVID-19.

The V gene is TRBV29-1, the J gene TRBJ1-4, with D perhaps TRBD1 (6 bases). The V gene lost 6 bases and the J gene lost 8 bases, with 19 bases spanning the gap. CDR3 length: 14 amino acids. CDR1 and CDR2 from the germline V gene are SQVTM and ANQGSEA. CDR3 sequence (DNA): TGCAGCGTCTCAAAGAATCAACAGGGCGAAAAACTGTTTTTT. Translation gives CSVSKNQQGEKLFF.

The DNA of the CDR3 is TGCGCCAGCAGAAGGGACTTCTTAGAGACCCAGTACTTC. Protein: CASRRDFLETQYF. The chain recombines TRBV5-1 with TRBJ2-5; tentatively, D is TRBD2 (6 bases). V was trimmed by 5 bases and J by 4 bases, leaving 12 bases between them. CDR1 and CDR2 (germline): SGHRS, YFSETQ. This CDR3 spans 13 amino acids.

This sequence joins TRBV5-4 and TRBJ2-1, with D uncertain. The V gene lost 2 bases and the J gene lost 9 bases, with 6 bases spanning the gap. This CDR3 contains 11 residues. Per germline, CDR1 SGHNT and CDR2 YYREEE (reference sequence). The CDR3 region has the DNA TGTGCCAGCAGCTTCCAGTTTGAGCAGTTCTTC. The encoded protein is CASSFQFEQFF.

The chain combines TRBV27 with TRBJ2-3; TRBD1 matches 8 bases. The CDR3 sequence is 15 residues long. CDR1 MNHEY and CDR2 SMNVEV come from the germline V gene (reference sequence). The ends lost 5 bases at V and 3 bases at J; junction bases unmatched: 7. For the CDR3, the DNA is TGTGCCAGCAGTCGTCCAGGGGGCTTGACAGATACGCAGTATTTT. Its protein product is CASSRPGGLTDTQYF.

This clone was seen just once. V gene TRBV3-1 (or the pseudogene TRBV3-2) combines with J gene TRBJ2-1, with D perhaps matching TRBD2 (6 bases). V lost 0 bases and J lost 6, with 18 bases in between. Germline loops: CDR1 LGHDT, CDR2 YNNKEL (reference sequence). The CDR3 totals 17 residues. The CDR3 DNA reads as TGTGCCAGCAGCCAAGAGTTCTTTACTAGCCTGTCCAATGAGCAGTTCTTC. Residues: CASSQEFFTSLSNEQFF.